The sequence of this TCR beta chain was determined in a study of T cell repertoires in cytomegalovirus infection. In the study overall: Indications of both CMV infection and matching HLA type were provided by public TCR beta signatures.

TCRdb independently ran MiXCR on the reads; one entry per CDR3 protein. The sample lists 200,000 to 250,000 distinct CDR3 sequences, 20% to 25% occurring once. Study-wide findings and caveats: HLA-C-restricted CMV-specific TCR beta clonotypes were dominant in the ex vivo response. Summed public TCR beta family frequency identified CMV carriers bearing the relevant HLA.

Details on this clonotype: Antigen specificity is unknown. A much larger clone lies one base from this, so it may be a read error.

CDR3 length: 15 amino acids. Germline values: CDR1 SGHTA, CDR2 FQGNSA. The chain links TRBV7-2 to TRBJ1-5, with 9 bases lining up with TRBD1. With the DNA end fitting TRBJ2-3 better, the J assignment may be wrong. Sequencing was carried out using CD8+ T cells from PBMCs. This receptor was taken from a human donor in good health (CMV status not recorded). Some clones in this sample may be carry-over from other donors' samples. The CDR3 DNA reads TGTGCCAGCACCCGGACAGGGGCACCTAATCAGCCCCAGTATTTT. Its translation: CASTRTGAPNQPQYF.